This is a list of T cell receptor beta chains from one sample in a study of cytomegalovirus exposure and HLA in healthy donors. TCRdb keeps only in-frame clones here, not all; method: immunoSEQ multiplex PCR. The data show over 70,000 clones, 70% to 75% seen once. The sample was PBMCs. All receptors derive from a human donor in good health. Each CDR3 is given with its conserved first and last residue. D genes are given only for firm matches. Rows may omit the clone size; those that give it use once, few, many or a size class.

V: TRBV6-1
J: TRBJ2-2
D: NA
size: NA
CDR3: CASSERRTGSTGELFF
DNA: TGTGCCAGCAGTGAAAGGAGGACGGGAAGCACCGGGGAGCTGTTTTTT

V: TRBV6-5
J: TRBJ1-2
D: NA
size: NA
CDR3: CASSYQRGPNYGYTF
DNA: TGTGCCAGCAGTTACCAGCGGGGACCTAACTATGGCTACACCTTC

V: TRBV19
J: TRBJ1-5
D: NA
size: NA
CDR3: CASSTGDRNQPQHF
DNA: TGTGCCAGTAGTACAGGGGATCGCAATCAGCCCCAGCATTTT

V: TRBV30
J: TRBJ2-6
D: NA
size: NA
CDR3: CAWSGTVGTRSGANVLTF
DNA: TGTGCCTGGAGTGGTACGGTCGGGACTCGCTCTGGGGCCAACGTCCTGACTTTC

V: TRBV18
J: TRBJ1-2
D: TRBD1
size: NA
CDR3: CASSPDRVKGYTF
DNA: TGTGCCAGCTCTCCGGACAGGGTAAAAGGCTACACCTTC

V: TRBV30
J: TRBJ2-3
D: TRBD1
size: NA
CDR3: CAWGTGGGRTDTQYF
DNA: TGTGCCTGGGGGACAGGGGGAGGGCGCACAGATACGCAGTATTTT

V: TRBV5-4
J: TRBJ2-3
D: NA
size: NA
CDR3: CASSLDRFTDTQYF
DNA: TGTGCCAGCAGCTTGGACAGGTTCACAGATACGCAGTATTTT

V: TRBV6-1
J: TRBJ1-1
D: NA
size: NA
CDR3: CASSDIRAFF
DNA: TGTGCCAGCAGTGATATTCGAGCTTTCTTT

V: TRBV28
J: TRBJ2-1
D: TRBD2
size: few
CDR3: CASSLGLAGGYEQFF
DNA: TGTGCCAGCAGTTTAGGACTAGCGGGAGGCTATGAGCAGTTCTTC

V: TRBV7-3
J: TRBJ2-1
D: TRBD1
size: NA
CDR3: CASTLTGEGEQFF
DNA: TGTGCCAGCACCCTTACAGGGGAAGGTGAGCAGTTCTTC

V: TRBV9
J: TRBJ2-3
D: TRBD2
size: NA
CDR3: CASSAEAGAGTDTQYF
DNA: TGTGCCAGCAGCGCAGAAGCGGGAGCGGGGACAGATACGCAGTATTTT

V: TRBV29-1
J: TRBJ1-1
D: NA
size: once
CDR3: CSARQSMNTEAFF
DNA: TGCAGCGCAAGACAGTCAATGAACACTGAAGCTTTCTTT

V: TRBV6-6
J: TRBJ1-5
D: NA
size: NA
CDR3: CASKMDNQLRAQHF
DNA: TGTGCCAGCAAGATGGACAACCAGCTTAGGGCCCAGCATTTT

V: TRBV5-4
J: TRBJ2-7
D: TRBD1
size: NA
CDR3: CASSQQTGVWYEQYF
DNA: TGTGCCAGCAGCCAGCAGACAGGGGTGTGGTACGAGCAGTACTTC

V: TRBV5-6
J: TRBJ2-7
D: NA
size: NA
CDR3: CASSRLGTTNHF
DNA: TGTGCCAGCAGTCGCCTCGGGACAACCAACCACTTC

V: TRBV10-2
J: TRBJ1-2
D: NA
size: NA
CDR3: CASSEQGGGYTF
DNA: TGCGCCAGCAGTGAGCAGGGAGGAGGCTACACCTTC

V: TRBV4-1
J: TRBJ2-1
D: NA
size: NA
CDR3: CASSPNRGSEQFF
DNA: TGCGCCAGCAGCCCTAACCGAGGGAGTGAGCAGTTCTTC

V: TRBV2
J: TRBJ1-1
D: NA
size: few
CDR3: CASSSRSSNTEAFF
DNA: TGTGCCAGCAGTTCCCGGTCCTCAAACACTGAAGCTTTCTTT

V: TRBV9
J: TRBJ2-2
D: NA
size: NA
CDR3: CASSVVGGPNTGELFF
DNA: TGTGCCAGCAGCGTAGTCGGGGGGCCGAACACCGGGGAGCTGTTTTTT

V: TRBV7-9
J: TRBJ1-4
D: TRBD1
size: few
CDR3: CASATPRGTVNEKLFF
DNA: TGTGCCAGCGCCACCCCTAGGGGGACAGTTAATGAAAAACTGTTTTTT

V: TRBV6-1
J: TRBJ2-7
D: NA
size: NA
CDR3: CASSSLAYEQYF
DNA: TGTGCCAGCAGTTCACTTGCCTACGAGCAGTACTTC

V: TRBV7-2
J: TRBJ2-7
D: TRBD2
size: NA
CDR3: CASSAGGTGEQYF
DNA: TGTGCCAGCAGCGCGGGGGGGACGGGTGAGCAGTACTTC

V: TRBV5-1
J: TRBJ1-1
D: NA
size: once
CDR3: CASSLFQGNTEAFF
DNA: TGCGCCAGCAGCTTGTTTCAGGGGAACACTGAAGCTTTCTTT

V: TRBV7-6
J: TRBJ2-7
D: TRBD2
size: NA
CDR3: CASSLDGLAGENEQYF
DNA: TGTGCCAGCAGCTTAGATGGACTAGCGGGAGAAAACGAGCAGTACTTC

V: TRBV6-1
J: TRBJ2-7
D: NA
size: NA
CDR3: CATLRVDIAYEQYF
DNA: TGTGCCACCCTGAGAGTGGACATTGCCTACGAGCAGTACTTC

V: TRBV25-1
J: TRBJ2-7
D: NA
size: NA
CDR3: CASSGASYEQYF
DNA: TGTGCCAGCAGTGGGGCGTCCTACGAGCAGTACTTC

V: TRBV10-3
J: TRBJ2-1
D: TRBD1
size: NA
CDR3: CAITGTVNEQFF
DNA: TGTGCCATCACTGGGACAGTCAATGAGCAGTTCTTC

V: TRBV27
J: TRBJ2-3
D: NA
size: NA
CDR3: CASRQGIADTQYF
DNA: TGTGCCAGCAGACAGGGTATCGCAGATACGCAGTATTTT

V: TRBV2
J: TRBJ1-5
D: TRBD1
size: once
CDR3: CASSPGQGRYQPQHF
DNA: TGTGCCAGCAGTCCCGGACAGGGCCGGTATCAGCCCCAGCATTTT

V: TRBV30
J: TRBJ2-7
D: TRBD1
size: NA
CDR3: CAWTQGTGGCEQYF
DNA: TGTGCCTGGACCCAGGGGACAGGGGGGTGCGAGCAGTACTTC

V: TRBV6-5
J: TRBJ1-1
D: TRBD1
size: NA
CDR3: CASSRTGAMNTEAFF
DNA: TGTGCCAGCAGTCGGACAGGAGCAATGAACACTGAAGCTTTCTTT

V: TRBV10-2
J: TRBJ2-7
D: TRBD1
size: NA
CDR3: CASSKTGTGGREQYF
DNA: TGCGCCAGCAGCAAAACCGGGACAGGGGGCCGCGAGCAGTACTTC

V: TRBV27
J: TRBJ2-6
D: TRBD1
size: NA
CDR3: CASTRDRALSGANVLTF
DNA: TGTGCCAGCACCAGGGACAGGGCCCTCTCTGGGGCCAACGTCCTGACTTTC

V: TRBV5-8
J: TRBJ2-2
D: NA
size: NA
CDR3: CASSLASLGMNTGELFF
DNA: TGTGCCAGCAGCTTGGCCTCACTAGGGATGAACACCGGGGAGCTGTTTTTT

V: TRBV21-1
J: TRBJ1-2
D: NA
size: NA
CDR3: CASSKENDRANYGYTF
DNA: TGTGCCAGCAGCAAAGAAAACGATAGAGCTAACTATGGCTACACCTTC

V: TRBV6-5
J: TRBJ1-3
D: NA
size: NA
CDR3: CASSNQRGGDTIYF
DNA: TGTGCCAGCAGTAACCAAAGGGGAGGCGACACCATATATTTT

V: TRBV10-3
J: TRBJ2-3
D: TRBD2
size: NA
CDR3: CAISESAGVTDTQYF
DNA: TGTGCCATCAGTGAGTCGGCGGGGGTCACAGATACGCAGTATTTT

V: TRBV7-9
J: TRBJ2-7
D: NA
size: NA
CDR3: CASSEGYEQYF
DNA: TGTGCCAGCAGCGAGGGTTACGAGCAGTACTTC

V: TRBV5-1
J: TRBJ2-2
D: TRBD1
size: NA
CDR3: CASSFDRENTGELFF
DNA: TGCGCCAGCAGCTTCGACAGGGAGAACACCGGGGAGCTGTTTTTT

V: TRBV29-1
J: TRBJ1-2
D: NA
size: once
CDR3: CSVDPANYGYTF
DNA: TGCAGCGTTGACCCTGCTAACTATGGCTACACCTTC

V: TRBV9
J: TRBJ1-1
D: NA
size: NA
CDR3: CASSGQGWSTEAFF
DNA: TGTGCCAGCAGCGGTCAGGGATGGAGCACTGAAGCTTTCTTT

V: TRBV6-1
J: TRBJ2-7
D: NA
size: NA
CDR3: CASSDLEQYF
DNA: TGTGCCAGCAGTGACCTCGAGCAGTACTTC

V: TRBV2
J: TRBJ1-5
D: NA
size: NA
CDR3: CASRAQASNQPQHF
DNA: TGTGCCAGCAGGGCACAGGCCAGCAATCAGCCCCAGCATTTT

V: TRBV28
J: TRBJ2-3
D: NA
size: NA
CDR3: CASRRIISTDTQYF
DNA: TGTGCCAGCAGGAGAATAATTAGCACAGATACGCAGTATTTT

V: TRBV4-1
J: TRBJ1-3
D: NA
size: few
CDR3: CASSQDPRSGNTIYF
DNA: TGCGCCAGCAGCCAAGACCCCCGCTCTGGAAACACCATATATTTT

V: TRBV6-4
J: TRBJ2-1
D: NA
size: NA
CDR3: CASSGSTGEQFF
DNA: TGTGCCAGCAGCGGGTCCACCGGGGAGCAGTTCTTC

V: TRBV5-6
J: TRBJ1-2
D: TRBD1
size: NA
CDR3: CASSPEQGSLFGYTF
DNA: TGTGCCAGCAGCCCTGAACAGGGGTCGTTATTTGGCTACACCTTC